The 10 T cell receptor beta chains reported below all come from one sample, sequenced in a study of T cells in Graves' hyperthyroidism and ophthalmopathy. Using RNA transcripts as the source, TCR beta CDR3 regions were amplified. First-round RT-PCR targeting the TCR CDR3 was performed with the HTBI primer set. TCRdb itself ran the multiplex PCR reads through MiXCR, one entry per CDR3 protein. Of about 320,000 distinct CDR3 sequences in the sample, 16% were seen once. The specimen sequenced was blood. The receptor set was obtained from a man aged 25 to 40 with Graves' hyperthyroidism.

The chain joins TRBV5-5 to TRBJ1-6; 8 bases map to TRBD1. There are 15 residues in the CDR3. Per the germline V gene, CDR1 is SGHKS and CDR2 is YYEKEE (reference sequence). V dropped 4 bases and J dropped 9; count of bases not matched to a gene: 9. CDR3 coding DNA: TGTGCCAGCAGCATCCTCCGAGACAGGGGTTCACCCCTCCACTTT. This gives the protein CASSILRDRGSPLHF.

This chain uses TRBV27 with TRBJ1-3; D uncertain. V lost 5 bases, J lost 2 bases, and 10 bases lay in between. Germline CDR1 MNHEY, CDR2 SMNVEV (reference sequence). The CDR3 spans 14 residues. CDR3 coding DNA: TGTGCCAGCAGTGGGAACTTAGCTGGAAACACCATATATTTT. It specifies CASSGNLAGNTIYF.

On this clonotype: At one boundary the junction diverges from the germline segment, which might be a read error. The chain couples TRBV5-8 to TRBJ2-7; 9 nucleotides align to TRBD1. The CDR3 totals 18 residues. Germline V gene data show CDR1 as SGHTS and CDR2 as YDEGEE. The CDR3 region is CASSLNPTGGPLSYEQHF. The CDR3 nucleotides read TGTGCCAGCAGCTTGAATCCGACAGGGGGTCCCCTTTCCTACGAGCAGCACTTC.

About this clonotype itself: This may come from a read error, since a much larger clone is one base off. The gene calls are TRBV4-1 and TRBJ2-7, with D possibly TRBD1 on 5 matching bases. Germline V gives CDR1 MGHRA, CDR2 YSYEKL. V was clipped by 1 base and J by 0 bases, with 7 bases between them. This CDR3 spans 14 amino acids. CDR3 DNA sequence: TGCGCCAGCAGCCAAGGGCAGGGCTCCTACGAGCAGTACTTC. This sequence encodes CASSQGQGSYEQYF.

The chain carries TRBV4-1 and TRBJ2-1; unclear D gene. CDR3 length: 15 residues. Trimming took off 0 bases at V and 2 bases at J, with 8 bases between the two ends. The germline CDR1 and CDR2 sequences are MGHRA and YSYEKL. Written as DNA, the CDR3 is TGCGCCAGCAGCCAAGATCGAGCAACCTACAATGAGCAGTTCTTC. Residues: CASSQDRATYNEQFF.

The chain recombines TRBV13 with TRBJ2-1; weak D call: TRBD2 (5 bases). Germline V gene data show CDR1 as PRHDT and CDR2 as FYEKMQ (reference sequence). V gave up 8 bases and J gave up 0 bases, with 14 bases separating them. The CDR3 extends over 15 amino acids. CDR3 DNA: TGTGCCAGCGGCCGGGTTGGGAGCTCCTACAATGAGCAGTTCTTC. Residues: CASGRVGSSYNEQFF. The whole variable domain, filled in from reference TRBV13 and TRBJ2-1, reads AAGVIQSPRHLIKEKRETATLKCYPIPRHDTVYWYQQGPGQDPQFLISFYEKMQSDKGSIPDRFSAQQFSDYHSELNMSSLELGDSALYFCASGRVGSSYNEQFFGPGTRLTVL.

With regard to this clonotype: One base away lies a much larger clone, so this may be a sequencing read error. This sequence joins TRBV7-8 and TRBJ2-1; tentative D call: TRBD1 (6 bases). The CDR3 is made up of 14 amino acids. The germline CDR1 and CDR2 sequences are SGHVS and FQNEAQ. The CDR3 reads CASRTTGSYNERFF. The CDR3 DNA reads as TGTGCCTCAAGAACGACAGGCTCCTACAATGAGCGGTTCTTC.

V is TRBV5-1 and J is TRBJ2-3, with TRBD2 as a possible D gene (6 bases). The CDR3 length is 15 residues. Germline V gene sequence: CDR1 SGHRS, CDR2 YFSETQ. Trimming left V 4 bases short and J 2 bases short, with 14 bases between. This chain's CDR3 is CASSGPGRSTDTQYF. Written as DNA, the CDR3 is TGCGCCAGCAGCGGCCCCGGGAGATCCACAGATACGCAGTATTTT.

The rearrangement joins TRBV30 to TRBJ1-6; 10 nucleotides agree with TRBD1. Germline CDR1 reads GTSNPN; CDR2 reads SVGIG (reference sequence). The CDR3 is 14 residues long. V lost 1 base to trimming and J lost 10 bases; unmatched junction nucleotides: 4. The chain's CDR3 is CAWSEGQGDSPLHF. As DNA, the CDR3 is TGTGCCTGGAGTGAAGGACAGGGGGACTCACCCCTCCACTTT.

This clonotype was observed at least ten times. The rearrangement joins TRBV3-1 to TRBJ1-4, with a possible D match to TRBD1 (6 bases). Germline V lookup: CDR1 LGHDT, CDR2 YNNKEL (reference sequence). The length of the CDR3 is 15 residues. Trimming cost V 0 bases and J 8 bases, with 13 bases left between them. The CDR3 protein is CASSQEFRGEEKLFF. CDR3 DNA sequence: TGTGCCAGCAGCCAAGAATTCAGGGGAGAAGAAAAACTGTTTTTT.